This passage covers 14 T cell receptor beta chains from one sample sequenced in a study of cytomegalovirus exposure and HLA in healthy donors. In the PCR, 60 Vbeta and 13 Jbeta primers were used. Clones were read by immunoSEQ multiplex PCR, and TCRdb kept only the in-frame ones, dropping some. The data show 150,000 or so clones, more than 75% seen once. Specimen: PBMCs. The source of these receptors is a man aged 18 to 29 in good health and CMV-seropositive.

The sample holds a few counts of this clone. CDR3: CASSWTFYEQYF. CDR3 sequence (DNA): TGTGCCAGCAGTTGGACATTTTACGAGCAGTACTTC. The V and J genes are TRBV28 and TRBJ2-7; possibly TRBD1 for D (5 bases). The CDR3 length is 12 residues. Germline-derived CDR1 and CDR2 are MDHEN and SYDVKM. Deletions cut 4 bases from V and 4 bases from J, with 8 bases between.

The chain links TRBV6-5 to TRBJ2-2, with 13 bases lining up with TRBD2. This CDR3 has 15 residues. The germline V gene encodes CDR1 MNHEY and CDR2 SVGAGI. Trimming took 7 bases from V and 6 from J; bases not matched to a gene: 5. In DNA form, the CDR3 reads TGTGCCAGCACTACTAGCGGGAGGGGGTCCGGGGAGCTGTTTTTT. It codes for CASTTSGRGSGELFF.

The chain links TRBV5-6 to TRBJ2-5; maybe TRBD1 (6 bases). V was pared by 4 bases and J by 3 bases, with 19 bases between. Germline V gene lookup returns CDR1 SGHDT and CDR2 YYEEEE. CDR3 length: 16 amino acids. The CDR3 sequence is CASSLTGTLTEETQYF. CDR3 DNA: TGTGCCAGCAGCCTCACCGGGACACTGACTGAAGAGACCCAGTACTTC. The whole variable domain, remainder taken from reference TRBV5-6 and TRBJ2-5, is DAGVTQSPTHLIKTRGQQVTLRCSPKSGHDTVSWYQQALGQGPQFIFQYYEEEERQRGNFPDRFSGHQFPNYSSELNVNALLLGDSALYLCASSLTGTLTEETQYFGPGTRLLVL.

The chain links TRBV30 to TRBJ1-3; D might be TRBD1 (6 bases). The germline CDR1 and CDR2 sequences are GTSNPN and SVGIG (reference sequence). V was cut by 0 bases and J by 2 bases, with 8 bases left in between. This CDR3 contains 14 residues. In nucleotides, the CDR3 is TGTGCCTGGAGTGTAGGGACAACTGGAAACACCATATATTTT. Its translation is CAWSVGTTGNTIYF.

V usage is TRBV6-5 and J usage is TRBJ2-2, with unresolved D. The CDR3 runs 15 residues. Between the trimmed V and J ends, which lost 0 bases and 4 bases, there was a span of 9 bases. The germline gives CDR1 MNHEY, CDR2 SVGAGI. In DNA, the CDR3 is TGTGCCAGCAGTTACTCGGAGCGAACCACCGGGGAGCTGTTTTTT. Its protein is CASSYSERTTGELFF.

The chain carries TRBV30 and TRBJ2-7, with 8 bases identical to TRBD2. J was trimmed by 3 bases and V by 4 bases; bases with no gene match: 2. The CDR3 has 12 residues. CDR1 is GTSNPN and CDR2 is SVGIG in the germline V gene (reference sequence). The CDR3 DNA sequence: TGTGCCTGGACGGCGGGGGGCTACGAGCAGTACTTC. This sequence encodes CAWTAGGYEQYF.

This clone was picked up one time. Here the CDR3 DNA reads TGTGCCAGTAGGGCGGCGGGAGGGGCCACAGATACGCAGTATTTT. Its translation: CASRAAGGATDTQYF. The chain carries TRBV2 and TRBJ2-3; 9 nucleotides match TRBD2. CDR3 length equals 15 residues. V gave up 9 bases and J gave up 2 bases; unmatched junction bases: 9. Germline assignment: CDR1 SNHLY and CDR2 FYNNEI.

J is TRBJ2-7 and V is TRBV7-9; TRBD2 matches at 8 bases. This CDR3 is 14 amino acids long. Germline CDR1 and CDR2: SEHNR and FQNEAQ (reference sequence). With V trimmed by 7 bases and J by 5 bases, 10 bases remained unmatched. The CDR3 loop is CASIPTAGGDEQYF. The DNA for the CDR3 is TGTGCCAGCATCCCCACCGCGGGGGGCGACGAGCAGTACTTC. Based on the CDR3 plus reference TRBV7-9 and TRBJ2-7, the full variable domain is DTGVSQNPRHKITKRGQNVTFRCDPISEHNRLYWYRQTLGQGPEFLTYFQNEAQLEKSRLLSDRFSAERPKGSFSTLEIQRTEQGDSAMYLCASIPTAGGDEQYFGPGTRLTVT.

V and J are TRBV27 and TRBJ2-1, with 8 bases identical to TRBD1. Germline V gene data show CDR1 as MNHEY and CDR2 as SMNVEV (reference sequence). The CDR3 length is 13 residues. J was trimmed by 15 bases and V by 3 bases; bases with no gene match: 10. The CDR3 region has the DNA TGTGCCAGCAGTTTGGGACAGGCGATACGGCCGTTCTTC. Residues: CASSLGQAIRPFF.

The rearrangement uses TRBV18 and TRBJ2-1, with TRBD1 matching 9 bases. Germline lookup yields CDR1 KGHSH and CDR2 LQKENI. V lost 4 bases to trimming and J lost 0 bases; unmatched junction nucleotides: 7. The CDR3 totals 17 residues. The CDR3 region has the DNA TGTGCCAGCTCACTACTAAGGACAGGGGACTCCTACAATGAGCAGTTCTTC. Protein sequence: CASSLLRTGDSYNEQFF.

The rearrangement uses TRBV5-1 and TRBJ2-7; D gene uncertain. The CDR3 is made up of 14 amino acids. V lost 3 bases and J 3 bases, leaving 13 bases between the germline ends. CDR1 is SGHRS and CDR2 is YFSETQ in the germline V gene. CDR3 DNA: TGCGCCAGCAGCTCCCTTCGGTCCCACTACGAGCAGTACTTC. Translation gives CASSSLRSHYEQYF.

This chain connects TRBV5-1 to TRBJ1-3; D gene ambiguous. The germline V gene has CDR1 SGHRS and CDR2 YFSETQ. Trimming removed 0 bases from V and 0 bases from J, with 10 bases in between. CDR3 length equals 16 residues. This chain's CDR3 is CASSLAGGDSGNTIYF. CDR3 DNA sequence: TGCGCCAGCAGCTTGGCGGGCGGGGACTCTGGAAACACCATATATTTT. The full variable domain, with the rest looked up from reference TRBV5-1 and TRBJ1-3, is KAGVTQTPRYLIKTRGQQVTLSCSPISGHRSVSWYQQTPGQGLQFLFEYFSETQRNKGNFPGRFSGRQFSNSRSEMNVSTLELGDSALYLCASSLAGGDSGNTIYFGEGSWLTVV.

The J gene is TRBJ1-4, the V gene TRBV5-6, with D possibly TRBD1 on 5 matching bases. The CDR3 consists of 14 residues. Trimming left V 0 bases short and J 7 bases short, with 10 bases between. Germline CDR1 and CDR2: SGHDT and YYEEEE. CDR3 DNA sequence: TGTGCCAGCAGCTTGGGCAGGGATGTTGAAAAACTGTTTTTT. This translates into CASSLGRDVEKLFF.

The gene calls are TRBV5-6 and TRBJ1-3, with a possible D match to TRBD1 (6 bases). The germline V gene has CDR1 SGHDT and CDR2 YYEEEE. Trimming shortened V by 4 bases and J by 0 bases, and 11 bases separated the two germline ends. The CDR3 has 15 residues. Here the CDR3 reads CASSLDRYSGNTIYF. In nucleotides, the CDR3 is TGTGCCAGCAGCCTAGACAGGTACTCTGGAAACACCATATATTTT.